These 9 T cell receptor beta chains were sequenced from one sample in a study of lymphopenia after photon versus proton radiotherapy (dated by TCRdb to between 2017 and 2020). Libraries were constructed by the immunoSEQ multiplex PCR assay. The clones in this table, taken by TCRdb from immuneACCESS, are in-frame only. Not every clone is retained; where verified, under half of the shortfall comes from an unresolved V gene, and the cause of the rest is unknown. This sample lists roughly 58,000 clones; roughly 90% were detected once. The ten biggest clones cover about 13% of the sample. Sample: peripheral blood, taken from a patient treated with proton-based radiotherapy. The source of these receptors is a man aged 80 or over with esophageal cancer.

The CDR3 protein is CASSWRGATNEKLFF. The CDR3 coding sequence is TGTGCCAGCAGCTGGCGGGGGGCCACTAATGAAAAACTGTTTTTT. The chain recombines TRBV5-5 with TRBJ1-4, with D possibly being TRBD1 (6 bases). Germline-derived CDR1 and CDR2 are SGHKS and YYEKEE (reference sequence). Trimming took 3 bases from V and 2 from J, leaving 11 bases between them. This CDR3 contains 15 residues.

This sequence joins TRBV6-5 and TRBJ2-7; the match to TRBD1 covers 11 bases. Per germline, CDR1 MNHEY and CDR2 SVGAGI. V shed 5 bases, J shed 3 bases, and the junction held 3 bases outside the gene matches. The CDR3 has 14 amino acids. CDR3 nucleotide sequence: TGTGCCAGCAGTCTGGGACAGGGGGACTACGAGCAGTACTTC. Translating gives CASSLGQGDYEQYF.

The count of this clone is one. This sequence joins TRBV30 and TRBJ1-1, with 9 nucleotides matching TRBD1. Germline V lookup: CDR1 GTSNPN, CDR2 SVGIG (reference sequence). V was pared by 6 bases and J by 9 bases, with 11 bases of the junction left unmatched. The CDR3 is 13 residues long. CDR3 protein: CACVQGAQGKAFF. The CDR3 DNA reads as TGTGCCTGTGTACAGGGGGCGCAGGGTAAAGCTTTCTTT.

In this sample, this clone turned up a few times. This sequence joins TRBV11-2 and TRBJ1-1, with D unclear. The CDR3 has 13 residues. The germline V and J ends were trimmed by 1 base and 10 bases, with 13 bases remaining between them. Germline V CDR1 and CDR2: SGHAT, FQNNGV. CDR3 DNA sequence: TGTGCCAGCAGCTTAGTGGTTCGCAGTGGAGCTTTCTTT. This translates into CASSLVVRSGAFF.

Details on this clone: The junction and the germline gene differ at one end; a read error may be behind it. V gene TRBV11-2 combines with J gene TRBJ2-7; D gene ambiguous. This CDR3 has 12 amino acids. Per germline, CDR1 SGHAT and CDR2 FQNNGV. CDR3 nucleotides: TGTGCCAGCAGCGTAGAGGCCTACGAGCAGTACTTC. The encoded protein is CASSVEAYEQYF.

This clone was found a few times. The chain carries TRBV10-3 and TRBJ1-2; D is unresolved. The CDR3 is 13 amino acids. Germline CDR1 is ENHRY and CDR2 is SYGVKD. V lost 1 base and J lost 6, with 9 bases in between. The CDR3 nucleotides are TGTGCCATCAGTGAGTACCTTACGGATGGCTACACCTTC. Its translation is CAISEYLTDGYTF.

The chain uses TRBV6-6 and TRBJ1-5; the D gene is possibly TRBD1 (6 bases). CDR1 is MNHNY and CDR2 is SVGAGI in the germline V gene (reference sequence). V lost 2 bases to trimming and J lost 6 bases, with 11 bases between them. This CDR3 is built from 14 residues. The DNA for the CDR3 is TGTGCCAGCAGTTACGGGCAGGGGAGTCAGCCCCAGCATTTT. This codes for CASSYGQGSQPQHF.

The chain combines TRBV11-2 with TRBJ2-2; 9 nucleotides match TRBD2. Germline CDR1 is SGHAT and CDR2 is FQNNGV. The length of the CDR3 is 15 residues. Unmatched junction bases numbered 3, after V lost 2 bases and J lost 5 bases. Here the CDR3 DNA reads TGTGCCAGCAGCTTATTGCGGGGGGGAACCGGGGAGCTGTTTTTT. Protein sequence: CASSLLRGGTGELFF.

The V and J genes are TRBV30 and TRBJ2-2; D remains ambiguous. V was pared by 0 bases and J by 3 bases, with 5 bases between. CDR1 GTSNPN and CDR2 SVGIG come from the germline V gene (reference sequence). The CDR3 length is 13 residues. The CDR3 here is CAWSVYHTGELFF. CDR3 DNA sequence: TGTGCCTGGAGTGTATATCACACCGGGGAGCTGTTTTTT.